There are many counts of the clone carrying this T cell receptor (beta chain). TCR beta CDR3 regions were amplified from RNA. Initially, a first-round RT-PCR of the TCR CDR3 employed the HTBI primer set. TCRdb reprocessed the multiplex PCR reads with MiXCR, giving one entry per CDR3 protein. The data contain 340,000 or so distinct CDR3 sequences, roughly 15% of them seen just once; the ten biggest clones take up roughly a third. This record comes from a study of T cells in Graves' hyperthyroidism and ophthalmopathy. Trimming took 1 base from V and 10 from J, leaving 13 bases between them. Per the germline V gene, CDR1 is DFQATT and CDR2 is SNEGSKA (reference sequence). The CDR3 runs 12 residues.

The genes are TRBV20-1 and TRBJ1-1; D is unclear. The TCR was taken from a man aged 30-40 years with Graves' hyperthyroidism. Material: blood. The CDR3 sequence is CSARAQVVGAFF. Here the CDR3 DNA reads TGCAGTGCTAGAGCCCAGGTAGTCGGAGCTTTCTTT.